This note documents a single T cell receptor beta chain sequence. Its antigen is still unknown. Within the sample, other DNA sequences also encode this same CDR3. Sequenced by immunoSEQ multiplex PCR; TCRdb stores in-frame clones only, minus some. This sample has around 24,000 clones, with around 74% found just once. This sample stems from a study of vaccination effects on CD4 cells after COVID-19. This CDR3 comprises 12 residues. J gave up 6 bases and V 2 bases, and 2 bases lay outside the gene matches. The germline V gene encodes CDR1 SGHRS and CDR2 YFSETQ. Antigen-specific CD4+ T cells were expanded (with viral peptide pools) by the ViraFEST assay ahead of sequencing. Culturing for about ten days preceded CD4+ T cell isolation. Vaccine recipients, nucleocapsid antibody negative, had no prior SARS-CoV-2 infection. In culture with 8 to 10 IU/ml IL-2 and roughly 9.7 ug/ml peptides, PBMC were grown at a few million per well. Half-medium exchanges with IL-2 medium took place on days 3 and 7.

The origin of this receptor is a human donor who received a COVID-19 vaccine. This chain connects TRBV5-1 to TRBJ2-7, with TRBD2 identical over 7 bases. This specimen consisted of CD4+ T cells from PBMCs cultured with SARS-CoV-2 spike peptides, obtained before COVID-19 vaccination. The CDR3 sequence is CASSFSGGEQYF. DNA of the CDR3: TGCGCCAGCAGCTTCTCGGGGGGCGAGCAGTACTTC.